The following is a T cell receptor beta chain sequence with its context. The antigen remains unidentified. Treatment given: oral pan-JAK inhibitor, 5-10 mg twice daily. The sorting of PBMCs gave CD4+ and CD8+ T cells. This entry belongs to a study of CD8+ T cells in alopecia areata. Overall study results and limits: The treated group had a single nonresponder, limiting CD8+ expansion-response conclusions. Scalp samples also yield sequences from resident alphabeta T cells of normal skin.

Once RNA had been extracted, it was reverse transcribed into cDNA to act as the sequencing template. The protocol was immunoSEQ multiplex PCR, while the TCRdb copy is restricted to in-frame clones and leaves out a portion. Of hundreds of thousands of clones listed, around 66% are singletons. The CDR3 loop spans 17 amino acids. The V end lost 4 bases, the J end lost 6 bases, and 23 bases lay between the germline ends. Germline lookup yields CDR1 SGHRS and CDR2 YFSETQ. The sequence derives from a human donor with alopecia areata. The sample here was CD4+ T cells sorted from blood, taken at week 44, from a patient treated with tofacitinib. The chain is built from TRBV5-1 and TRBJ2-1; D could derive from TRBD1 or TRBD2 (6 bases each). CDR3 region: CASSPRPMGGKGNEQFF. CDR3 DNA sequence: TGCGCCAGCAGCCCCCGTCCGATGGGGGGCAAGGGCAATGAGCAGTTCTTC.